The rows below give T cell receptor beta chains drawn from one sample of a study of human T cells and chemical hapten exposure. TCRdb re-called the RACE reads with MiXCR, one entry per CDR3 protein. The table lists about 120,000 distinct CDR3 sequences, less than 15% of them singletons. Sequencing was performed on whole blood, taken in connection with sensitization to the hapten diphenylcyclopropenone (DPC). The source of these receptors is a woman aged 18-35 years with alopecia areata. Some clones in this sample may be carry-over from other donors' samples. Both conserved end residues are part of each CDR3. A D gene is named only where the DNA matches it firmly. Clone size, where shown, is once, few, many, or a class for clones that have expanded.

v_call	j_call	d_call	clone_size	cdr3_nt	cdr3_aa
TRBV28	TRBJ1-1	-	-	TGTGCCAGCAGTTTGTTAGCAATGAACACTGAAGCTTTCTTT	CASSLLAMNTEAFF
TRBV12-3/TRBV12-4	TRBJ2-2	TRBD1	few	TGTGCCAGCAGACTAACAGGGGGCGGGCGATTTAACACCGGGGAGCTGTTTTTT	CASRLTGGGRFNTGELFF
TRBV12-3/TRBV12-4	TRBJ2-4	-	many	TGTGCCAGCACCCCCGTGGGGATACTAAAAAACATTCAGTACTTC	CASTPVGILKNIQYF
TRBV4-3	TRBJ1-2	TRBD1	few	TGCGCCAGCAAACGATCGACAGGGGTTATTGGCTACACCTTC	CASKRSTGVIGYTF
TRBV6-5	TRBJ2-7	TRBD1	-	TGTGCCAGCAGTCTAGCCAAGGGACAGGGCTACGAGCAGTACTTC	CASSLAKGQGYEQYF
TRBV12-3/TRBV12-4	TRBJ2-6	-	few	TGTGCCAGCAGTCCCGGACAGTTCCAACCTTCTGGGGCCAACGTCCTGACTTTC	CASSPGQFQPSGANVLTF
TRBV9	TRBJ2-5	TRBD2	-	TGTGCCAGCAGCGCGATGACTAGCGGGAAAGAGACCCAGTACTTC	CASSAMTSGKETQYF
TRBV7-9	TRBJ2-5	-	few	TGTGCCAGCAGCGAGACTGTGTACCAAGAGACCCAGTACTTC	CASSETVYQETQYF
TRBV20-1	TRBJ2-7	-	many	TGCAGTGCTAGGACCCGGGAGAGACAGTACTTC	CSARTRERQYF
TRBV20-1	TRBJ1-1	-	-	TGCAGTGCTAGAGATAGGGCCGGGTACGGCACTGAAGCTTTCTTT	CSARDRAGYGTEAFF
TRBV7-2	TRBJ2-6	TRBD1	-	TGTGCCAGCAGCCACGACAGGGCTGGGGCCAACGTCCTGACTTTC	CASSHDRAGANVLTF
TRBV7-8	TRBJ1-5	TRBD1	-	TGTGCCAGCCATAGTACCGCCGGAGACAGGGGAAGATATAGCAATCAGCCCCAGCATTTT	CASHSTAGDRGRYSNQPQHF
TRBV29-1	TRBJ1-4	-	-	TGCAGCGTTAAGGGGCGCCGAGAAGATGAAAAACTGTTTTTT	CSVKGRREDEKLFF
TRBV27	TRBJ1-4	TRBD1	many	TGTGCCAGCAGTTCACCGGGACAGGGTAATGAAAAACTGTTTTTT	CASSSPGQGNEKLFF
TRBV28	TRBJ1-2	-	many	TGTGCCAGCAGTTTAATAGCGGGGTATGGCTACACCTTC	CASSLIAGYGYTF
TRBV20-1	TRBJ1-6	TRBD1	-	TGCAGTGCTGGACAGGGGAGGTATTCACCCCTCCACTTT	CSAGQGRYSPLHF